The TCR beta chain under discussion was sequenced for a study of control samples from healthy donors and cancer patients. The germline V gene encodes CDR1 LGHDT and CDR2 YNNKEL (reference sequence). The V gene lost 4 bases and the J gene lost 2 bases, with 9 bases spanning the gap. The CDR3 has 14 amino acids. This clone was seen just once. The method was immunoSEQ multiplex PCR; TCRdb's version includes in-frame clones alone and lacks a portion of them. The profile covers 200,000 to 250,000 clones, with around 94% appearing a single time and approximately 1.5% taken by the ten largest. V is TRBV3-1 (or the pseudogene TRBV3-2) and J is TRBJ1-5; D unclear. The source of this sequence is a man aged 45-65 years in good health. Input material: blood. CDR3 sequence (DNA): TGTGCCAGCAGCCGCAAAGGCGGCAATCAGCCCCAGCATTTT. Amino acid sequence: CASSRKGGNQPQHF.